This T cell receptor beta chain came from a study of beta chain features in type 1 diabetes. The study reverse transcribed the entire isolated RNA, so it sequenced expressed TCRB transcripts. Measured with immunoSEQ multiplex PCR; TCRdb has only the in-frame clones, and not every one. The data hold hundreds of thousands of clones, with 15% observed a single time. The length of the CDR3 is 12 residues. Germline V lookup: CDR1 MNHNY, CDR2 SVGAGI (reference sequence). J lost 10 bases, V lost 5 bases, and 5 bases had no gene match. This clonotype originated in a young man in good health. The chain combines TRBV6-6 with TRBJ1-1; 9 bases match TRBD1. Sequenced sample: naive CD4+ T cells from blood. The CDR3 DNA follows: TGTGCCAGCAGTACCTTGACAGGGGGAGCTTTCTTT. Translating gives CASSTLTGGAFF.